By sample fraction, the clone carrying this T cell receptor (beta chain) is medium-sized. Its antigen is as yet unknown. The source of the sample is a study of spatial heterogeneity in lung cancer. Regarding the study as a whole: Mutation tallies in tumors tracked expanded intratumoral alpha and beta TCR counts.

Germline CDR1 and CDR2: LNHDA and SQIVND (reference sequence). The CDR3 is 12 amino acids. Trimming at V came to 5 bases and at J to 8 bases, leaving 2 bases not matched to a gene. TCRdb reprocessed the 5' RACE reads via MiXCR and lists one record per CDR3 protein. In the table there are under 7,000 distinct CDR3 sequences, approximately 3.1% of which are singletons. Time point noted: sample taken at primary tumor resection. The TCR comes from a male donor with early-stage non-small cell lung cancer. J is TRBJ1-2 and V is TRBV19, with 10 bases that match TRBD1. Specimen: lung tumor tissue, collected at surgery. CDR3 loop: CASSGQGDGYTF. For the CDR3, the DNA is TGTGCCAGTAGTGGACAGGGGGACGGCTACACCTTC.